Presented here are 9 T cell receptor beta chains from one specimen sequenced in a study of glioma-infiltrating T cells after dendritic cell vaccination. Here immunoSEQ multiplex PCR was the method, and the copy in TCRdb shows in-frame clones only, minus some. Of 100,000 or so clones in the sample, approximately 84% are singletons; the top ten hold approximately 14%. Sample: blood, taken before dendritic cell vaccination. These receptors originate from a human donor with glioblastoma.

The chain is built from TRBV29-1 and TRBJ2-7; 9 positions match TRBD2. CDR1 is SQVTM, CDR2 ANQGSEA, per germline. This CDR3 is built from 15 residues. V lost 6 bases, J lost 2 bases, and 11 bases stayed unmatched. CDR3 loop: CSVTHGLARTYEQYF. CDR3 DNA: TGCAGCGTAACGCATGGACTAGCGCGGACCTACGAGCAGTACTTC.

The V and J genes are TRBV27 and TRBJ2-4; tentative D call: TRBD1 (5 bases). The germline V gene encodes CDR1 MNHEY and CDR2 SMNVEV (reference sequence). V was shortened by 3 bases and J by 6 bases, with 9 bases between the two germline ends. The CDR3 contains 13 residues. As DNA, the CDR3 is TGTGCCAGCAGTTTCAACGACAGAAACATTCAGTACTTC. Its protein product is CASSFNDRNIQYF.

The chain uses TRBV5-1 and TRBJ1-2; TRBD1 matches at 8 bases. Germline V gene data show CDR1 as SGHRS and CDR2 as YFSETQ. V shed 4 bases and J 4 bases; nucleotides not matched to a gene: 6. The length of the CDR3 is 14 residues. CDR3 in amino acids: CASSTRQGTYGYTF. The CDR3 region has the DNA TGCGCCAGCAGCACCCGACAGGGGACCTATGGCTACACCTTC.

The rearrangement joins TRBV6-5 to TRBJ1-5; D gene uncertain. V lost 4 bases and J lost 7, with 11 bases in between. Germline V gene data show CDR1 as MNHEY and CDR2 as SVGAGI. The CDR3 has 13 residues. CDR3 DNA: TGTGCCAGCAGTTTGGTTCTCGGGCAGCCCCAGCATTTT. This sequence encodes CASSLVLGQPQHF.

The chain carries TRBV4-2 and TRBJ2-3; 10 nucleotides line up with TRBD1. The V segment lost 7 bases and the J segment 2 bases; nucleotides outside the gene matches: 12. The CDR3 is made up of 17 amino acids. In germline, CDR1 is LGHNA, CDR2 YNFKEQ. CDR3 amino acids: CASTSVGQGLDTDTQYF. The CDR3 bases are TGTGCCAGCACTTCCGTGGGACAGGGGTTAGACACAGATACGCAGTATTTT.

This rearrangement joins TRBV7-9 to TRBJ2-7; 8 bases are shared with TRBD2. V lost 0 bases to trimming and J lost 4 bases; unmatched junction nucleotides: 5. The CDR3 contains 15 residues. CDR1 and CDR2 (germline): SEHNR, FQNEAQ (reference sequence). CDR3 sequence reads: CASSLASGGRYEQYF. Here the CDR3 DNA reads TGTGCCAGCAGCTTAGCGTCGGGGGGGCGGTACGAGCAGTACTTC.

This sequence joins TRBV7-6 and TRBJ2-1; the match to TRBD1 covers 7 bases. CDR1 is SGHVS and CDR2 is FNYEAQ in the germline V gene. The V and J ends lost 5 bases and 5 bases, in that order; junction bases with no gene match: 9. CDR3 length: 15 residues. CDR3 in amino acids: CASSEPRDSNNEQFF. The DNA of the CDR3 is TGTGCCAGCAGCGAGCCCCGGGACAGTAACAATGAGCAGTTCTTC.

This chain joins TRBV10-3 and TRBJ2-1, with D tentatively TRBD2 (5 bases). The CDR3 sequence is 17 residues long. The germline V and J ends were trimmed by 0 bases and 0 bases, with 12 bases remaining between them. Germline assignment: CDR1 ENHRY and CDR2 SYGVKD. The chain's CDR3 is CAISESAGLRSYNEQFF. The CDR3 DNA follows: TGTGCCATCAGTGAGTCTGCGGGTCTCCGCTCCTACAATGAGCAGTTCTTC.

The rearrangement uses TRBV27 and TRBJ1-1; 8 positions agree with TRBD1. This CDR3 comprises 14 residues. Trimming removed 4 bases from V and 5 bases from J; junction bases left unmatched: 6. CDR1 MNHEY and CDR2 SMNVEV come from the germline V gene (reference sequence). The CDR3 sequence is CASSSYRGGTEAFF. CDR3 nucleotides: TGTGCCAGCAGTTCGTACAGGGGGGGGACTGAAGCTTTCTTT.